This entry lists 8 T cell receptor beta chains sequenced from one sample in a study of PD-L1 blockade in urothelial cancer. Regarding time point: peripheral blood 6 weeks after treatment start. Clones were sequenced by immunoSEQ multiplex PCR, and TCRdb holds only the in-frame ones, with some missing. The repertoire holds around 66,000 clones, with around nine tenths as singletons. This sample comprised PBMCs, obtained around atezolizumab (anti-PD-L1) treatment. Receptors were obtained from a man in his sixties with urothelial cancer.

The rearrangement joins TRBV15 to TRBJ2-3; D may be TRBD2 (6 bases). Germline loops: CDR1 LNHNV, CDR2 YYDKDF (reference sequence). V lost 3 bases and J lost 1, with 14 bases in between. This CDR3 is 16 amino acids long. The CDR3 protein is CATSRAGRDGTDTQYF. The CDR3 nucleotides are TGTGCCACCAGCAGGGCGGGAAGGGACGGCACAGATACGCAGTATTTT. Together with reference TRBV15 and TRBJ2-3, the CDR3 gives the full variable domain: DAMVIQNPRYQVTQFGKPVTLSCSQTLNHNVMYWYQQKSSQAPKLLFHYYDKDFNNEADTPDNFQSRRPNTSFCFLDIRSPGLGDTAMYLCATSRAGRDGTDTQYFGPGTRLTVL.

The CDR3 region is CASSEPSAGVGNTIYF. The CDR3, as DNA: TGTGCCAGCAGTGAACCTTCGGCAGGGGTTGGAAACACCATATATTTT. This sequence joins TRBV6-1 and TRBJ1-3; D is possibly TRBD1 (6 bases). Trimming took off 2 bases at V and 3 bases at J, with 14 bases between the two ends. In germline, CDR1 is MNHNS, CDR2 SASEGT. This CDR3 spans 16 amino acids.

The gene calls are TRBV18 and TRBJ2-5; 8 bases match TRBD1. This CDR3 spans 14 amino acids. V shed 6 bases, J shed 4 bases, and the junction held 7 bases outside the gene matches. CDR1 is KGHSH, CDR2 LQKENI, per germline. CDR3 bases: TGTGCCAGCTCGTTGGGGACAGGTACAGAGACCCAGTACTTC. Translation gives CASSLGTGTETQYF.

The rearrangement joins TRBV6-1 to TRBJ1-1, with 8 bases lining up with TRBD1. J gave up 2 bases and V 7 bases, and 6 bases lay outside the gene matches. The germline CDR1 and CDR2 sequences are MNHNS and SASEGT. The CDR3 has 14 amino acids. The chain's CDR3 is CASTQQGVNTEAFF. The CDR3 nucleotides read TGTGCCAGCACCCAACAGGGGGTTAACACTGAAGCTTTCTTT.

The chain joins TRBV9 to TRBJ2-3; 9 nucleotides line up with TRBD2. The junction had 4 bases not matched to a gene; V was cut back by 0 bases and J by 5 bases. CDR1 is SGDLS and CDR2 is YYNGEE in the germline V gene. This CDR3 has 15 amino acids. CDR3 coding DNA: TGTGCCAGCAGCGTAGAGGCGGGGGGGCAAGATACGCAGTATTTT. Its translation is CASSVEAGGQDTQYF.

The CDR3 coding sequence is TGTGCCACCAGCCAATGGACAGGGAGGTCCTACGAGCAGTACTTC. Amino acids: CATSQWTGRSYEQYF. This rearrangement joins TRBV15 to TRBJ2-7; TRBD1 matches at 8 bases. With 5 bases clipped from V and 1 base from J, the junction kept 7 bases outside the gene matches. The CDR3 covers 15 residues. Germline V lookup: CDR1 LNHNV, CDR2 YYDKDF (reference sequence).

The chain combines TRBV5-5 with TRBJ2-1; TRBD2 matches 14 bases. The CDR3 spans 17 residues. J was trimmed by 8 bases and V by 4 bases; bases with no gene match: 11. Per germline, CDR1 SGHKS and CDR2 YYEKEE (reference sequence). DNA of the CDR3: TGTGCCAGCAGCGAGGGGACTAGCGGGGGATTGGTGGATGAGCAGTTCTTC. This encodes CASSEGTSGGLVDEQFF. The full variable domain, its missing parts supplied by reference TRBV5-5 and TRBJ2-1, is DAGVTQSPTHLIKTRGQQVTLRCSPISGHKSVSWYQQVLGQGPQFIFQYYEKEERGRGNFPDRFSARQFPNYSSELNVNALLLGDSALYLCASSEGTSGGLVDEQFFGPGTRLTVL.

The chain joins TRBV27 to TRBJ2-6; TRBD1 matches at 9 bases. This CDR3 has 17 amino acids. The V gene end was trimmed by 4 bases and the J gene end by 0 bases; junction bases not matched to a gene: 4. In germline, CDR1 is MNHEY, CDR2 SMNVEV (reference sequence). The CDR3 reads CASSSEQGASGANVLTF. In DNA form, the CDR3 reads TGTGCCAGCAGTTCTGAACAGGGGGCCTCTGGGGCCAACGTCCTGACTTTC.